Each of the 25 T cell receptor beta chains below was sequenced from the same sample in a study of vaccination effects on CD4 cells after COVID-19. Data came from immunoSEQ multiplex PCR; TCRdb stores just in-frame clones and leaves some out. The repertoire holds roughly 33,000 clones, with roughly 80% as singletons. Between days 9 and 10 of culture, CD4+ T cells were separated out. This individual contracted SARS-CoV-2 between March and December 2020, as verified by PCR. Vaccination of participants consisted of two doses of either the BNT162b2 or mRNA-1273 vaccine. No antigens are known for them. The material was CD4+ T cells from PBMCs cultured without peptide, obtained after COVID-19 vaccination. The source of these receptors is a human donor who had a prior SARS-CoV-2 infection.

The chain combines TRBV4-3 with TRBJ2-7; D is perhaps TRBD1 (6 bases). The CDR3 runs 16 residues. Trimming took 0 bases from V and 1 from J, leaving 13 bases between them. Per germline, CDR1 LGHNA and CDR2 YSLEER. The DNA for the CDR3 is TGCGCCAGCAGCCAAGATCTCGGAAGGGGGTCCTACGAGCAGTACTTC. Translated: CASSQDLGRGSYEQYF.

The rearrangement uses TRBV11-3 and TRBJ2-2; D unclear. From germline, CDR1 is SGHNT and CDR2 YENEEA. The CDR3 spans 11 residues. Deletions cut 2 bases from V and 5 bases from J, with 0 bases between. The DNA for the CDR3 is TGTGCCAGCAGCTTAACCGGGGAGCTGTTTTTT. Its protein product is CASSLTGELFF.

This chain uses TRBV18 with TRBJ2-7; TRBD1 agrees at 11 bases. The CDR3 contains 14 residues. V trimming: 8 bases; J trimming: 5 bases; junction bases outside the gene matches: 8. Germline values: CDR1 KGHSH, CDR2 LQKENI. The CDR3 spells CASQRTGGPNEQYF. In nucleotides, the CDR3 is TGTGCCAGCCAACGGACAGGGGGCCCCAACGAGCAGTACTTC.

This chain connects TRBV5-1 to TRBJ2-2; a weak D match, TRBD2 (6 bases). Germline V gene lookup returns CDR1 SGHRS and CDR2 YFSETQ. There are 16 residues in the CDR3. V was trimmed by 1 base and J by 1 base, leaving 11 bases between them. This chain's CDR3 is CASSLQPGLNTGELFF. CDR3 nucleotides: TGCGCCAGCAGCTTGCAACCGGGACTGAACACCGGGGAGCTGTTTTTT.

The chain's CDR3 is CASMGGTETQYF. CDR3 sequence (DNA): TGTGCCAGCATGGGGGGGACGGAGACCCAGTACTTC. This chain joins TRBV5-4 and TRBJ2-5; 7 bases align to TRBD2. CDR1 and CDR2 (germline): SGHNT, YYREEE (reference sequence). The CDR3 consists of 12 residues. The junction had 4 bases not matched to a gene; V was cut back by 6 bases and J by 5 bases.

This clone was detected a few times. V and J are TRBV13 and TRBJ1-5, with 7 nucleotides matching TRBD1. The V segment lost 2 bases and the J segment 5 bases; nucleotides outside the gene matches: 6. Germline loops: CDR1 PRHDT, CDR2 FYEKMQ (reference sequence). This CDR3 has 15 amino acids. The CDR3 loop is CASSLRDSTHQPQHF. The CDR3 DNA reads as TGTGCCAGCAGCTTAAGGGACAGTACGCATCAGCCCCAGCATTTT. Complete variable domain (other parts from reference TRBV13 and TRBJ1-5): AAGVIQSPRHLIKEKRETATLKCYPIPRHDTVYWYQQGPGQDPQFLISFYEKMQSDKGSIPDRFSAQQFSDYHSELNMSSLELGDSALYFCASSLRDSTHQPQHFGDGTRLSIL.

The V gene is TRBV6-2 or TRBV6-3, the J gene TRBJ1-2; the D gene is possibly TRBD1 (5 bases). The CDR3 is made up of 15 amino acids. The V end lost 6 bases, the J end lost 6 bases, and 20 bases lay between the germline ends. Germline values: CDR1 MNHEY, CDR2 SVGEGT. The CDR3 is CASSDGHQGSHGYTF. DNA of the CDR3: TGTGCCAGCAGCGATGGACATCAGGGATCACATGGCTACACCTTC.

This clone turned up a few times. The rearrangement links TRBV19 to TRBJ2-1; 7 bases map to TRBD2. Germline V gives CDR1 LNHDA, CDR2 SQIVND (reference sequence). Trimming cost V 4 bases and J 6 bases; bases outside gene matches: 6. The CDR3 runs 14 residues. The CDR3 nucleotides read TGTGCCAGTAGTACTAGCGGCCTTTCCAATGAGCAGTTCTTC. This translates into CASSTSGLSNEQFF.

This chain links TRBV4-2 with TRBJ2-1, with D tentatively TRBD2 (6 bases). Deletions cut 3 bases from V and 0 bases from J, with 15 bases between. The length of the CDR3 is 17 residues. Germline values: CDR1 LGHNA, CDR2 YNFKEQ. CDR3: CASSQIQAGSSYNEQFF. Here the CDR3 DNA reads TGTGCCAGCAGCCAGATACAAGCGGGCAGCTCCTACAATGAGCAGTTCTTC.

This clone was seen more than once but under ten times. The gene calls are TRBV29-1 and TRBJ2-7; D is perhaps TRBD1 (6 bases). CDR1 is SQVTM, CDR2 ANQGSEA, per germline. The CDR3 is 13 amino acids. The V gene lost 5 bases and the J gene lost 1 base, with 12 bases spanning the gap. The DNA for the CDR3 is TGCAGCGTTAGGGCGGACAGATCCTACGAGCAGTACTTC. Translating gives CSVRADRSYEQYF.

V gene TRBV28 combines with J gene TRBJ1-1; no clear D gene. The V end lost 2 bases, the J end lost 7 bases, and 17 bases lay between the germline ends. The germline V gene has CDR1 MDHEN and CDR2 SYDVKM. This CDR3 spans 15 amino acids. Here the CDR3 DNA reads TGTGCCAGCAGTTTAGTGGCGAATTTCCCTTTTGAAGCTTTCTTT. It yields the protein CASSLVANFPFEAFF.

In this sample, this clone turned up once. V is TRBV5-1 and J is TRBJ2-2; perhaps D is TRBD1 or TRBD2 (5 bases each). Trimming took off 0 bases at V and 6 bases at J, with 9 bases between the two ends. Germline-derived CDR1 and CDR2 are SGHRS and YFSETQ. The CDR3 consists of 14 residues. CDR3 residues: CASSLGLGAGELFF. For the CDR3, the DNA is TGCGCCAGCAGCTTGGGTTTGGGGGCCGGGGAGCTGTTTTTT.

The V gene is TRBV7-3, the J gene TRBJ2-1; TRBD2 matches at 7 bases. Germline lookup yields CDR1 SGHTA and CDR2 FQGTGA. The CDR3 sequence is 15 residues long. V dropped 5 bases and J dropped 6; count of bases not matched to a gene: 10. CDR3 protein: CASSPGLVPSNEQFF. DNA for the CDR3: TGTGCCAGCAGCCCAGGACTAGTTCCCTCCAATGAGCAGTTCTTC.

This chain links TRBV19 with TRBJ2-3, with no clear D. Germline V CDR1 and CDR2: LNHDA, SQIVND (reference sequence). The CDR3 has 14 amino acids. Trimming removed 4 bases from V and 2 bases from J, with 10 bases in between. The CDR3 coding sequence is TGTGCCAGTAGTAGCCTAGTTCACACAGATACGCAGTATTTT. Amino acids: CASSSLVHTDTQYF.

There are a few counts of this clone. The chain carries TRBV4-3 and TRBJ2-3, with D uncertain. The germline V gene has CDR1 LGHNA and CDR2 YSLEER. This CDR3 is 14 amino acids long. V was cut by 2 bases and J by 3 bases, with 9 bases left in between. The CDR3, as DNA: TGCGCCAGCAGCCAATGGTTGGGTACAGATACGCAGTATTTT. Protein product: CASSQWLGTDTQYF.

The chain uses TRBV5-4 and TRBJ1-6, with TRBD1 identical over 8 bases. The CDR3 sequence is 14 residues long. The trim removed 3 bases at V and 7 bases at J, leaving 3 bases unmatched. Looked up from germline, CDR1 is SGHNT and CDR2 is YYREEE (reference sequence). CDR3 in amino acids: CASSWDRMNSPLHF. The CDR3 DNA is TGTGCCAGCAGCTGGGACAGGATGAATTCACCCCTCCACTTT.

The chain employs TRBV5-4 and TRBJ2-7; tentatively, D is TRBD1 or TRBD2 (6 bases each). Per germline, CDR1 SGHNT and CDR2 YYREEE (reference sequence). The CDR3 runs to 16 residues. V dropped 0 bases and J dropped 5 bases, with 18 bases sitting between them. CDR3 residues: CASSLEGGQVGDEQYF. The DNA of the CDR3 is TGTGCCAGCAGCTTGGAAGGGGGGCAGGTCGGCGACGAGCAGTACTTC.

The CDR3 DNA sequence: TGTGCCACTTTGGAGACAGGGAGTATCTACGAGCAGTACTTC. This codes for CATLETGSIYEQYF. The chain couples TRBV7-9 to TRBJ2-7, with TRBD1 identical over 7 bases. The CDR3 consists of 14 residues. The trim removed 10 bases at V and 3 bases at J, leaving 12 bases unmatched. CDR1 and CDR2 from the germline V gene are SEHNR and FQNEAQ (reference sequence). The variable domain in full, with the rest retrieved from reference TRBV7-9 and TRBJ2-7, is DTGVSQNPRHKITKRGQNVTFRCDPISEHNRLYWYRQTLGQGPEFLTYFQNEAQLEKSRLLSDRFSAERPKGSFSTLEIQRTEQGDSAMYLCATLETGSIYEQYFGPGTRLTVT.

The gene calls are TRBV7-3 and TRBJ2-1; TRBD2 might be the D (6 bases). The germline V gene has CDR1 SGHTA and CDR2 FQGTGA. V was cut by 1 base and J by 1 base, with 11 bases left in between. The CDR3 sequence is 16 residues long. The CDR3 DNA reads as TGTGCCAGCAGCTTAAGCCGTAGCGGATCCTACAATGAGCAGTTCTTC. Its protein is CASSLSRSGSYNEQFF.

CDR3: CASSLRGEAYEQYF. CDR3 nucleotides: TGCGCCAGCAGCCTCAGGGGGGAGGCCTACGAGCAGTACTTC. The chain is built from TRBV5-1 and TRBJ2-7, with TRBD1 as a possible D gene (7 bases). Germline lookup yields CDR1 SGHRS and CDR2 YFSETQ. The CDR3 runs to 14 residues. Between the trimmed V and J ends, which lost 4 bases and 2 bases, there was a span of 13 bases.

About this clone: This same CDR3 is encoded by further DNA sequences in the sample. V and J are TRBV5-4 and TRBJ2-3; 11 bases are shared with TRBD2. Germline values: CDR1 SGHNT, CDR2 YYREEE (reference sequence). V trimming: 0 bases; J trimming: 0 bases; junction bases outside the gene matches: 0. The CDR3 consists of 16 residues. DNA for the CDR3: TGTGCCAGCAGCTTGGGACTAGCGGGAAGCACAGATACGCAGTATTTT. Its translation: CASSLGLAGSTDTQYF. Combining the CDR3 with reference TRBV5-4 and TRBJ2-3 gives the whole variable domain ETGVTQSPTHLIKTRGQQVTLRCSSQSGHNTVSWYQQALGQGPQFIFQYYREEENGRGNFPPRFSGLQFPNYSSELNVNALELDDSALYLCASSLGLAGSTDTQYFGPGTRLTVL.

The rearrangement uses TRBV7-2 and TRBJ1-4; perhaps TRBD1 as D (5 bases). Germline loops: CDR1 SGHTA, CDR2 FQGNSA. The CDR3 runs to 14 residues. V was shortened by 1 base and J by 8 bases, with 11 bases between the two germline ends. The DNA of the CDR3 is TGTGCCAGCAGCTTAGGTGGGGGTCGGGAAAAACTGTTTTTT. Translation: CASSLGGGREKLFF.

The chain links TRBV18 to TRBJ2-7, with D tentatively TRBD2 (6 bases). This CDR3 contains 15 residues. V was clipped by 3 bases and J by 2 bases, with 14 bases between them. Germline assignment: CDR1 KGHSH and CDR2 LQKENI. CDR3 in DNA: TGTGCCAGCTCACCTCTCGGGACTTCTACCTACGAGCAGTACTTC. Translated, it gives CASSPLGTSTYEQYF.

The genes are TRBV15 and TRBJ2-7, with D hard to call. V was cut by 1 base and J by 1 base, with 11 bases left in between. Germline V gene lookup returns CDR1 LNHNV and CDR2 YYDKDF (reference sequence). The CDR3 totals 15 residues. CDR3 sequence reads: CATSRGPDESYEQYF. For the CDR3, the DNA is TGTGCCACCAGCAGAGGACCGGACGAATCCTACGAGCAGTACTTC.

This rearrangement joins TRBV10-3 to TRBJ1-1; the D is unclear. V lost 0 bases and J lost 5, with 13 bases in between. Germline V gives CDR1 ENHRY, CDR2 SYGVKD. This CDR3 has 15 residues. The CDR3 loop reads CAISESISGRTEAFF. The CDR3 coding sequence is TGTGCCATCAGTGAGTCGATATCAGGCCGGACTGAAGCTTTCTTT.